Below, 25 T cell receptor beta chains from the same sample are listed, as sequenced in a study of tumor-infiltrating lymphocytes in primary liver carcinoma. The approximately 17-32 mg bulk tissue piece was not sorted before simultaneous RNA and DNA extraction. Constant-region priming of roughly 500 ng total RNA yielded TCR beta cDNA. Three-round nested multiplex PCR performed with slightly modified ARM-PCR produced the TCR beta libraries. Two initial PCR rounds of about 11 cycles each paired TRBV1-TRBV30 forward primers with a C-beta reverse primer. TCRdb independently ran MiXCR on the multiplex PCR reads; one entry per CDR3 protein. The top ten clones hold just under 20% of a sample with under 85,000 distinct CDR3 sequences, 55% to 85% of them seen once. The material sequenced was liver tumor tissue from sampling region 1. As to subset: tumor region T1, superior pole. These TCRs come from a man in his forties with primary liver carcinoma and hepatitis B virus infection.

This clonotype was seen at least ten times. This chain uses TRBV28 with TRBJ2-2; D remains unclear. V lost 3 bases and J lost 5, with 4 bases in between. This CDR3 has 12 residues. Germline-derived CDR1 and CDR2 are MDHEN and SYDVKM. The CDR3 is CASSFMTGELFF. The CDR3 region has the DNA TGTGCCAGCAGTTTCATGACCGGGGAGCTGTTTTTT.

Regarding this clonotype: Mismatch with germline at one junction end may stem from a read error. This chain joins TRBV4-1 and TRBJ1-5; the match to TRBD1 covers 9 bases. There are 16 residues in the CDR3. CDR1 is MGHRA, CDR2 YSYEKL, per germline. The CDR3 nucleotides are TGCGCCAGCAGCCAATATGGGACAGGGCAGACTCAGCTCCAGCATTTT. Residues: CASSQYGTGQTQLQHF.

With respect to this clonotype: A junction end diverges from the germline sequence, so it may reflect a read error. The chain uses TRBV29-1 and TRBJ2-3, with 8 bases that match TRBD2. Per germline, CDR1 SQVTM and CDR2 ANQGSEA. The CDR3 covers 15 residues. CDR3 protein: CSVVPASGSTDTQYF. The CDR3 DNA is TGTAGCGTTGTACCGGCTAGCGGGAGCACAGATACGCAGTATTTT.

As regards this clonotype: Mismatch with germline at one junction end may stem from a read error. This sequence joins TRBV12-3 or TRBV12-4 and TRBJ2-3; 14 nucleotides line up with TRBD2. This CDR3 spans 19 amino acids. The CDR3 nucleotides are TGTGCCACCAGTTTGGGACTAGCGGGAGTTGTCCCCTCTGCAGATACGCAGTATTTT. Protein sequence: CATSLGLAGVVPSADTQYF.

Many counts were recorded for this clonotype. The J gene is TRBJ2-6, the V gene TRBV5-1, with D unresolved. V lost 2 bases and J 2 bases, leaving 2 bases between the germline ends. The CDR3 runs 13 residues. Per germline, CDR1 SGHRS and CDR2 YFSETQ. The CDR3 region has the DNA TGCGCCAGCAGCTTAGCTGGGGCCAACGTCCTGACTTTC. Its translation is CASSLAGANVLTF.

Of note for this clonotype: The conserved phenylalanine or tryptophan normally closing the CDR3 is absent here, so this likely arose from a read error. The DNA is omitted, as the CDR3 cannot be located on it reliably, and the CDR3 follows TCRdb's listing. This chain joins TRBV29-1 and TRBJ2-1; the DNA was not used to check the table's D call, TRBD2. Germline CDR1 is SQVTM and CDR2 is ANQGSEA. 16 amino acids form the CDR3, both terminal residues included. CDR3 sequence reads: CSVEPLTSGTYNEQFL.

Of note for this clonotype: The germline gene is not matched at one end of the junction; a read error may be the cause. The V gene is TRBV11-2, the J gene TRBJ2-6; 9 bases agree with TRBD1. The CDR3 consists of 18 residues. Germline lookup yields CDR1 SGHAT and CDR2 FQNNGV. As DNA, the CDR3 is TGTGCCAGCAGCTTAGGACAGGGGGGCCCCCCTGGGGCCAACGTCCTGATTTTC. It specifies CASSLGQGGPPGANVLIF.

Details on this clonotype: The conserved closing phenylalanine or tryptophan is absent in this CDR3, likely reflecting a read error. The chain joins TRBV7-8 to TRBJ2-5; D is uncertain. Deletions cut 3 bases from V and 5 bases from J, with 19 bases between. Germline loops: CDR1 SGHVS, CDR2 FQNEAQ. The CDR3 extends over 16 amino acids. The CDR3 nucleotides read TGTGCCAGCAGCTTCCATACCCCATGGGTATTGGAGACCCAGTACTAC. The encoded protein is CASSFHTPWVLETQYY.

On this clonotype: No conserved phenylalanine or tryptophan is present at the end of the CDR3, so a read error is the likely explanation. V is TRBV2 and J is TRBJ2-6; D not resolved. Per germline, CDR1 SNHLY and CDR2 FYNNEI. The CDR3 has 14 residues. The CDR3 DNA follows: TGTGCCAGCAGTGACATCTCTTGGGCCAACGTCCTGACTGTC. It is translated as CASSDISWANVLTV.

This chain connects TRBV6-1 to TRBJ2-1; D is possibly TRBD2 (6 bases). Deletions cut 3 bases from V and 8 bases from J, with 14 bases between. Germline V gives CDR1 MNHNS, CDR2 SASEGT. This CDR3 comprises 14 residues. The CDR3 spells CASSDAQRVYEQFF. As DNA, the CDR3 is TGTGCCAGCAGTGATGCGCAGCGGGTATATGAGCAGTTCTTC.

As regards this clonotype: One end of the junction does not line up with germline, which may come from a read error. The chain couples TRBV6-1 to TRBJ2-1, with 8 positions matching TRBD2. CDR1 and CDR2 from the germline V gene are MNHNS and SASEGT. This CDR3 contains 16 residues. The CDR3 bases are TGTGCCAGCAGCCAGAGCCCGGGAGGGGTAACCAATGGGCAGTTCTTC. The encoded protein is CASSQSPGGVTNGQFF.

This clonotype occurred once. A read error is likely, as this CDR3 ends without the conserved phenylalanine or tryptophan. The V gene is TRBV11-2, the J gene TRBJ2-7; D gene uncertain. Germline CDR1 SGHAT, CDR2 FQNNGV. CDR3 length equals 12 residues. The CDR3: CASSLVGNEQYS. DNA of the CDR3: TGTGCCAGTAGCTTAGTGGGGAACGAGCAGTACTCA.

As to this clonotype: Its ends do not fully match the called genes, so a read error is possible. The chain combines TRBV4-1 with TRBJ2-7, with D possibly being TRBD1 or TRBD2 (5 bases each). Germline CDR1 is MGHRA and CDR2 is YSYEKL. The CDR3 has 15 residues. CDR3 coding DNA: TGCGCCAGCAGCCTCGGGACCGGAGGCCACTACGAGCGGTACTTC. Translation gives CASSLGTGGHYERYF.

The chain links TRBV5-4 to TRBJ2-3; D perhaps matches TRBD1 (6 bases). CDR3 length equals 16 residues. Per germline, CDR1 SGHNT and CDR2 YYREEE (reference sequence). Trimming removed 5 bases at V and 2 bases at J, with 18 bases between. The CDR3 nucleotides read TGTGCCAGCAGAAAACCAGGGGTCACTAACACAGATACGCAGTATTTT. It translates to CASRKPGVTNTDTQYF.

In regard to this clonotype: The CDR3 does not end in the conserved phenylalanine or tryptophan, so this is likely a read error. The DNA is omitted, as the CDR3 cannot be located on it reliably, and the CDR3 follows TCRdb's listing. V and J are TRBV11-2 and TRBJ1-1; TRBD1, the table's D call, lacks a check against the DNA. The CDR3 is 17 residues long, counting both termini. Looked up from germline, CDR1 is SGHAT and CDR2 is FQNNGV. The CDR3 spells CASSLMGGQGFGTEACL.

The chain uses TRBV6-6 and TRBJ1-5; a possible D gene is TRBD1 (5 bases). Per the germline V gene, CDR1 is MNHNY and CDR2 is SVGAGI (reference sequence). CDR3 length equals 15 residues. V was clipped by 9 bases and J by 5 bases, with 20 bases between them. The CDR3, as DNA: TGTGCCAGAAGTCCAAGGCAGGGCCCTCATCAGCCCCAGCATTTT. Its translation: CARSPRQGPHQPQHF.

Comments on this clonotype: The final CDR3 position lacks the conserved phenylalanine or tryptophan, pointing to a likely read error. It is unclear where the CDR3 begins or ends on the DNA, so no DNA is shown, and the CDR3 is as TCRdb lists it. CDR3 amino acids: CASSLLWSEQHL. V and J are TRBV11-2 and TRBJ2-7; the listed D gene, TRBD1, was not tested against the DNA. The CDR3 comprises 12 residues, both ends counted. Germline V CDR1 and CDR2: SGHAT, FQNNGV.

Remarks on this clonotype: Given a much more abundant clone one base away, this may be a read error. V and J are TRBV2 and TRBJ2-2, with a possible D match to TRBD2 (10 bases). Looked up from germline, CDR1 is SNHLY and CDR2 is FYNNEI. The CDR3 length is 16 residues. The CDR3: CASSDSLAGQGGEPFF. In DNA, the CDR3 is TGTGCCAGCAGTGACTCACTAGCGGGACAGGGCGGGGAGCCGTTTTTT.

About this clonotype: The junction does not match germline at one end; this may be a read error. The rearrangement joins TRBV11-2 to TRBJ2-1; a possible D gene is TRBD2 (6 bases). Germline CDR1 is SGHAT and CDR2 is FQNNGV. This CDR3 comprises 12 residues. The CDR3 DNA follows: TGTGCCGGGGGAGGAGTATACAATGGGCAGTTCTTC. It specifies CAGGGVYNGQFF.

Regarding this clonotype: At one boundary the junction diverges from the germline segment, which might be a read error. The chain combines TRBV6-5 with TRBJ1-1; no clear D gene. CDR1 MNHEY and CDR2 SVGAGI come from the germline V gene. The CDR3 runs to 14 residues. CDR3 sequence reads: CVTCLNRGSTEAFF. CDR3 sequence (DNA): TGTGTCACCTGCCTGAACCGAGGGAGCACTGAAGCTTTCTTC.

Concerning this clonotype: This could be a read error, since a much larger clone is one nucleotide away. This rearrangement joins TRBV28 to TRBJ2-1; 12 nucleotides agree with TRBD2. The germline gives CDR1 MDHEN, CDR2 SYDVKM. The CDR3 runs to 14 residues. CDR3 nucleotides: TGTGCCAGCATCACTAGCGGGGGGACCGCGGAGCAGTCCTTC. Amino acid sequence: CASITSGGTAEQSF.

This clonotype was counted a few times. A much larger clone lies one base from this, so it may be a read error. CDR3 sequence (DNA): TGTGCCAGCAGTCCCCACGGGGCTCCGAAAGAGACCCAGTACTTC. It yields the protein CASSPHGAPKETQYF. The chain links TRBV12-3 or TRBV12-4 to TRBJ2-5; D is perhaps TRBD1 or TRBD2 (5 bases each). Deletions cut 5 bases from V and 3 bases from J, with 16 bases between. The length of the CDR3 is 15 residues.

The chain recombines TRBV10-3 with TRBJ2-3; 9 nucleotides match TRBD2. The germline V gene encodes CDR1 ENHRY and CDR2 SYGVKD. The CDR3 loop spans 18 amino acids. Trimming took 8 bases from V and 3 from J; bases not matched to a gene: 18. The CDR3 reads CAISRRIIAGERTDTQYF. In DNA form, the CDR3 reads TGTGCCATCTCAAGAAGGATTATAGCGGGAGAGAGGACAGATACGCAGTATTTT.

The genes are TRBV5-4 and TRBJ2-5; D is perhaps TRBD2 (6 bases). CDR3 length: 14 residues. Trimming removed 5 bases from V and 10 bases from J, with 21 bases in between. Germline V CDR1 and CDR2: SGHNT, YYREEE (reference sequence). The CDR3 is CASSSGTDMGYQYF. CDR3 nucleotides: TGTGCCAGCAGTTCAGGGACTGACATGGGGTACCAGTACTTC.

V is TRBV11-2 and J is TRBJ2-2; D gene uncertain. Germline V lookup: CDR1 SGHAT, CDR2 FQNNGV. The CDR3 covers 15 residues. In DNA form, the CDR3 reads TGTGCTAGGAGTCCCGGAATCCTGAACACCGGGGAGCTGTTTTTT. The encoded protein is CARSPGILNTGELFF.